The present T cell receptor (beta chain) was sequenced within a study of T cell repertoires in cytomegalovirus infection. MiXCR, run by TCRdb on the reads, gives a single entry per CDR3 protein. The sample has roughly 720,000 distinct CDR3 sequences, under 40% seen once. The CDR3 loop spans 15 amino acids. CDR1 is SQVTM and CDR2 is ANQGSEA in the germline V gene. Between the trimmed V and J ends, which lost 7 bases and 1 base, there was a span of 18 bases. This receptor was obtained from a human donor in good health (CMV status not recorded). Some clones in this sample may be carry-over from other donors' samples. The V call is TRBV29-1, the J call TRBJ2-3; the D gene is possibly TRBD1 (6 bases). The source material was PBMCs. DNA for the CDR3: TGCAGCGGTACCGTCAGGGGATGGGGCACAGATACGCAGTATTTT. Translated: CSGTVRGWGTDTQYF.